Below are 2 T cell receptor beta chains sequenced from a single sample in a study of early stage breast cancer tumors. The method was immunoSEQ multiplex PCR; TCRdb's version includes in-frame clones alone and lacks a portion of them. The profile shows tens of thousands of clones, roughly 50% of them singletons. The specimen sequenced was breast tumor tissue. These receptors were obtained from a person between 45 and 65 years old with breast cancer.

The J gene is TRBJ2-2, the V gene TRBV5-6; perhaps TRBD2 as D (5 bases). The CDR3 sequence is 14 residues long. Trimming shortened V by 4 bases and J by 2 bases, and 9 bases separated the two germline ends. Germline assignment: CDR1 SGHDT and CDR2 YYEEEE. The CDR3 DNA sequence: TGTGCCAGCAGCCCGGGAACCAACACCGGGGAGCTGTTTTTT. Translation gives CASSPGTNTGELFF.

In its sample, this clone was seen once. This sequence joins TRBV7-9 and TRBJ2-5; 7 bases line up with TRBD1. Germline V gene lookup returns CDR1 SEHNR and CDR2 FQNEAQ (reference sequence). The CDR3 is 15 amino acids. V shed 2 bases and J 1 base; nucleotides not matched to a gene: 4. The DNA of the CDR3 is TGTGCCAGCAGCTTAAGGGGACAGCTCCAAGAGACCCAGTACTTC. Translated: CASSLRGQLQETQYF.